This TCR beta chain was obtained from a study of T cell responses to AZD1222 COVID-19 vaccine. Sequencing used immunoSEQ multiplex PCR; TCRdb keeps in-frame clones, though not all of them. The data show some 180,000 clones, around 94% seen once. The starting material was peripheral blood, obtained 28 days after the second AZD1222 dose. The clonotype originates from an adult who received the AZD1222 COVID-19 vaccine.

CDR3 loop: CASSVEAGWAEKLFF. Here the CDR3 DNA reads TGTGCCAGCAGCGTAGAGGCAGGGTGGGCTGAAAAACTGTTTTTT. V usage is TRBV9 and J usage is TRBJ1-4; D possibly corresponds to TRBD1 (5 bases). V was cut by 0 bases and J by 7 bases, with 13 bases left in between. Germline CDR1 reads SGDLS; CDR2 reads YYNGEE. The CDR3 covers 15 residues.